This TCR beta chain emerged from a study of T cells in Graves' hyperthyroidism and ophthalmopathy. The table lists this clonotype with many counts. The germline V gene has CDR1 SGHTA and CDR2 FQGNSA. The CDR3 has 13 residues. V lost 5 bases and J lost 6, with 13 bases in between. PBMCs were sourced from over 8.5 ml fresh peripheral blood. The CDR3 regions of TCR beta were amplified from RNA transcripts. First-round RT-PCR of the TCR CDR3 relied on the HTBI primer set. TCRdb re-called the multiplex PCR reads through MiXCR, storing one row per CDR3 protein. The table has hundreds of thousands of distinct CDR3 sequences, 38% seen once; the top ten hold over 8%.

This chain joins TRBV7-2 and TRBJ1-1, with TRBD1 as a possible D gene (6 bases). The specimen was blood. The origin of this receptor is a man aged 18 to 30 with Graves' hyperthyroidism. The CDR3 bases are TGTGCCAGCAGCCCCGGGACACCCGCTGAAGCTTTCTTT. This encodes CASSPGTPAEAFF.